A single sample gave rise to the 20 T cell receptor beta chains below, sequenced in a study of blood T cell repertoires in COVID-19. Sequencing was performed with immunoSEQ multiplex PCR; in TCRdb, only in-frame clones are kept and a portion is missing. Among roughly 250,000 clones listed, about 86% were seen once. Input material: peripheral blood. These TCRs come from a man between 35 and 55 years old with active or convalescent COVID-19.

The chain is built from TRBV6-5 and TRBJ2-2; D is perhaps TRBD1 (6 bases). CDR3 length: 14 residues. Germline V gives CDR1 MNHEY, CDR2 SVGAGI. V was trimmed by 8 bases and J by 7 bases, leaving 17 bases between them. CDR3 residues: CASAQGALNGELFF. The CDR3 region has the DNA TGTGCCAGCGCACAGGGCGCGTTGAACGGGGAGCTGTTTTTT.

V and J are TRBV6-5 and TRBJ1-5, with no clear D. Germline values: CDR1 MNHEY, CDR2 SVGAGI. Trimming stripped 4 bases from V and 1 base from J, with 8 bases between. The CDR3 has 14 residues. For the CDR3, the DNA is TGTGCCAGCAGTTCAGGAAGGAGCAATCAGCCCCAGCATTTT. Protein product: CASSSGRSNQPQHF.

This chain uses TRBV5-1 with TRBJ2-7, with 8 bases fitting TRBD2. Trimming cost V 6 bases and J 3 bases; bases outside gene matches: 8. The germline V gene encodes CDR1 SGHRS and CDR2 YFSETQ. This CDR3 spans 14 amino acids. CDR3: CASTQGGLVYEQYF. As DNA, the CDR3 is TGCGCCAGCACTCAAGGGGGACTAGTCTACGAGCAGTACTTC.

J is TRBJ2-1 and V is TRBV9; a weak D match, TRBD1 (7 bases). CDR1 is SGDLS, CDR2 YYNGEE, per germline. Trimming shortened V by 4 bases and J by 9 bases, and 26 bases separated the two germline ends. CDR3 length equals 17 residues. The CDR3 is CASSPPGDSTRQGEQFF. The CDR3 coding sequence is TGTGCCAGCAGCCCCCCTGGGGACTCCACCCGACAGGGTGAGCAGTTCTTC.

In its sample, this clone was seen once. V and J are TRBV7-2 and TRBJ2-1; TRBD2 matches at 10 bases. This CDR3 region has 16 residues. Germline assignment: CDR1 SGHTA and CDR2 FQGNSA. The V gene end was trimmed by 2 bases and the J gene end by 9 bases; junction bases not matched to a gene: 10. The CDR3 sequence is CASSLSSSGGTLEQFF. The CDR3, as DNA: TGTGCCAGCAGCTTATCGTCTAGCGGGGGAACTCTTGAGCAGTTCTTC. The full variable domain, its missing parts supplied by reference TRBV7-2 and TRBJ2-1, is GAGVSQSPSNKVTEKGKDVELRCDPISGHTALYWYRQSLGQGLEFLIYFQGNSAPDKSGLPSDRFSAERTGGSVSTLTIQRTQQEDSAVYLCASSLSSSGGTLEQFFGPGTRLTVL.

Of note for this clone: A read error may produce the germline difference seen at one junction end. The chain is built from TRBV28 and TRBJ2-1, with 13 bases fitting TRBD2. CDR3 size: 15 residues. From germline, CDR1 is MDHEN and CDR2 SYDVKM. The CDR3 reads CASSITSGRAEKPIF. The CDR3 DNA sequence: TGTGCCAGCAGTATTACTAGCGGGAGGGCCGAAAAACCGATCTTC.

V usage is TRBV24-1 and J usage is TRBJ2-1; D possibly corresponds to TRBD1 (6 bases). This CDR3 is built from 14 residues. Trimming removed 1 base from V and 8 bases from J, with 11 bases in between. CDR1 KGHDR and CDR2 SFDVKD come from the germline V gene. The CDR3, as DNA: TGTGCCACCAGTGATTTTTGGGACATCGATGAGCAGTTCTTC. This sequence encodes CATSDFWDIDEQFF.

The rearrangement uses TRBV5-1 and TRBJ2-3; 8 bases line up with TRBD1. V lost 4 bases to trimming and J lost 6 bases; unmatched junction nucleotides: 7. Germline CDR1 reads SGHRS; CDR2 reads YFSETQ. The CDR3 is 14 amino acids. CDR3 nucleotides: TGCGCCAGCAGCCGGGGACAGGCTTCCGATACGCAGTATTTT. The encoded protein is CASSRGQASDTQYF.

The chain uses TRBV10-1 and TRBJ1-4; TRBD1 matches at 7 bases. Germline loops: CDR1 WNHNN, CDR2 SYGVQD (reference sequence). V lost 6 bases to trimming and J lost 5 bases; unmatched junction nucleotides: 6. The CDR3 length is 14 residues. In DNA, the CDR3 is TGCGCCAGCAGGGGACAGCCGCCGAATGAAAAACTGTTTTTT. Translating gives CASRGQPPNEKLFF.

The chain carries TRBV14 and TRBJ1-2; TRBD1 is a possible D gene (6 bases). CDR3 length equals 12 residues. CDR1 SGHDN and CDR2 FVKESK come from the germline V gene. The V end lost 4 bases, the J end lost 8 bases, and 11 bases lay between the germline ends. CDR3 sequence reads: CASSRAGAGYTF. The CDR3 DNA is TGTGCCAGCAGCCGAGCAGGGGCCGGCTACACCTTC.

This rearrangement joins TRBV9 to TRBJ2-2; D possibly corresponds to TRBD1 (6 bases). From germline, CDR1 is SGDLS and CDR2 YYNGEE. The CDR3 totals 13 residues. The V and J ends lost 2 bases and 5 bases respectively, with 7 bases between them. CDR3 DNA: TGTGCCAGCAGCGTGGACAGAACCGGGGAGCTGTTTTTT. It specifies CASSVDRTGELFF.

The rearrangement joins TRBV7-3 to TRBJ2-3; TRBD2 matches 14 bases. CDR3 length: 16 amino acids. Germline loops: CDR1 SGHTA, CDR2 FQGTGA. V shed 3 bases, J shed 4 bases, and the junction held 3 bases outside the gene matches. Here the CDR3 DNA reads TGTGCCAGCAGCTTTGGGACTAGCGGGAGCGCAGATACGCAGTATTTT. The encoded protein is CASSFGTSGSADTQYF.

The genes are TRBV5-3 and TRBJ1-2; D is undetermined. TRBV5-3 has ORF status, its function being uncertain. The CDR3 is 13 residues long. Trimming removed 1 base from V and 2 bases from J, with 6 bases in between. The CDR3 region has the DNA TGTGCCAGAAGCTTGCAACAGAACTATGGCTACACCTTC. Its translation is CARSLQQNYGYTF.

The V and J genes are TRBV24-1 and TRBJ2-1; 13 bases match TRBD2. V shed 7 bases, J shed 8 bases, and the junction held 10 bases outside the gene matches. Germline V lookup: CDR1 KGHDR, CDR2 SFDVKD. The CDR3 has 16 residues. CDR3 nucleotide sequence: TGTGCCACCAGCTCGGGACTAGCGGGAAAATGGGATGAGCAGTTCTTC. Amino acids: CATSSGLAGKWDEQFF.

About this clone: Other DNA variants within this sample encode the same CDR3. This sequence joins TRBV12-3 or TRBV12-4 and TRBJ1-4; 8 positions agree with TRBD1. The trim removed 1 base at V and 11 bases at J, leaving 0 bases unmatched. The CDR3 contains 12 residues. CDR3 sequence (DNA): TGTGCCAGCAGTTTAGGACAGGGGAAACTGTTTTTT. Its translation is CASSLGQGKLFF.

The chain is built from TRBV28 and TRBJ1-4, with a tentative D call TRBD1 (6 bases). This CDR3 spans 14 amino acids. The germline V gene encodes CDR1 MDHEN and CDR2 SYDVKM. Trimming removed 2 bases from V and 4 bases from J, with 8 bases in between. Here the CDR3 reads CASSLRGSNEKLFF. DNA for the CDR3: TGTGCCAGCAGTTTAAGGGGGAGTAATGAAAAACTGTTTTTT.

V and J are TRBV2 and TRBJ2-1, with 9 bases identical to TRBD1. CDR3 length: 14 amino acids. The germline V gene has CDR1 SNHLY and CDR2 FYNNEI. V gave up 2 bases and J gave up 8 bases; unmatched junction bases: 4. The CDR3 loop reads CASSERDRVDEQFF. DNA for the CDR3: TGTGCCAGCAGTGAAAGGGACAGGGTGGATGAGCAGTTCTTC.

The CDR3, as DNA: TGTGCCATCAGTGTAGGAGAGGGGACAGGGGGAAAACCCTATAATTCACCCCTCCACTTT. Encoded protein: CAISVGEGTGGKPYNSPLHF. J is TRBJ1-6 and V is TRBV10-3; 11 nucleotides match TRBD1. Germline CDR1 reads ENHRY; CDR2 reads SYGVKD. J gave up 2 bases and V 4 bases, and 13 bases lay outside the gene matches. The CDR3 loop spans 20 amino acids.

V gene TRBV7-2 combines with J gene TRBJ2-6, with D unresolved. The CDR3 totals 16 residues. Between the trimmed V and J ends, which lost 1 base and 3 bases, there was a span of 10 bases. Germline loops: CDR1 SGHTA, CDR2 FQGNSA. This CDR3 is CASSLGPIYGANVLTF. As DNA, the CDR3 is TGTGCCAGCAGCTTAGGTCCTATTTATGGGGCCAACGTCCTGACTTTC.

The CDR3 protein is CASSSGQGLSGANVLTF. For the CDR3, the DNA is TGTGCCAGCAGTTCGGGACAGGGGCTCTCTGGGGCCAACGTCCTGACTTTC. The chain combines TRBV28 with TRBJ2-6, with 10 bases lining up with TRBD1. There are 17 residues in the CDR3. Per germline, CDR1 MDHEN and CDR2 SYDVKM. V was clipped by 4 bases and J by 0 bases; unmatched bases: 3.